This is a list of T cell receptor beta chains from one sample in a study of beta chain features in type 1 diabetes. Data came from immunoSEQ multiplex PCR; TCRdb stores just in-frame clones and leaves some out. This table holds roughly 290,000 clones, approximately 16% found once. Sequences were obtained from naive CD4+ T cells from blood. The receptors come from a man aged 18 to 30 with type 1 diabetes. Each CDR3 is given with its conserved first and last residue. The D gene is left open where the match is weak. The size field is filled for only some rows; it gives once, few, many or a size class.

v_gene: TRBV29-1
j_gene: TRBJ2-5
abundance: many
d_gene: NA
CDR3aa: CSVSYKTQYF
CDR3nt: TGCAGCGTGTCGTATAAGACCCAGTACTTC

v_gene: TRBV28
j_gene: TRBJ2-7
abundance: few
d_gene: TRBD1
CDR3aa: CASSPWDRGGYEQYF
CDR3nt: TGTGCCAGCAGTCCCTGGGACAGGGGAGGGTACGAGCAGTACTTC

v_gene: TRBV30
j_gene: TRBJ1-4
abundance: NA
d_gene: NA
CDR3aa: CAWSQPPGIFNEKLFF
CDR3nt: TGTGCCTGGAGTCAACCGCCCGGGATCTTTAATGAAAAACTGTTTTTT

v_gene: TRBV30
j_gene: TRBJ1-2
abundance: NA
d_gene: TRBD1
CDR3aa: CASTRGTGARYGYTF
CDR3nt: TGTGCTTCTACCCGGGGGACAGGGGCTCGCTATGGCTACACCTTC

v_gene: TRBV18
j_gene: TRBJ1-5
abundance: NA
d_gene: NA
CDR3aa: CASSSGGVAYQPQHF
CDR3nt: TGTGCCAGCTCCTCCGGTGGAGTCGCTTATCAGCCCCAGCATTTT

v_gene: TRBV19
j_gene: TRBJ2-1
abundance: NA
d_gene: NA
CDR3aa: CASSITVFEPWRFF
CDR3nt: TGTGCCAGTAGTATCACCGTGTTCGAGCCTTGGAGGTTCTTC

v_gene: TRBV7-2
j_gene: TRBJ2-7
abundance: few
d_gene: TRBD2
CDR3aa: CASSLVTGGIDEQYF
CDR3nt: TGTGCCAGCAGCTTAGTGACGGGGGGTATTGACGAGCAGTACTTC

v_gene: TRBV30
j_gene: TRBJ2-5
abundance: NA
d_gene: TRBD2
CDR3aa: CAWSTGLAPAQYF
CDR3nt: TGTGCCTGGAGTACCGGACTAGCACCGGCCCAGTACTTC

v_gene: TRBV7-2
j_gene: TRBJ2-1
abundance: few
d_gene: TRBD1
CDR3aa: CASSPPGQGFHEQFF
CDR3nt: TGTGCCAGCAGCCCCCCGGGACAGGGTTTCCATGAGCAGTTCTTC

v_gene: TRBV19
j_gene: TRBJ1-2
abundance: NA
d_gene: TRBD1
CDR3aa: CASSLEGQGAWYGYTF
CDR3nt: TGTGCCAGTAGCCTGGAGGGACAGGGGGCCTGGTATGGCTACACCTTC

v_gene: TRBV7-2
j_gene: TRBJ1-1
abundance: few
d_gene: TRBD1
CDR3aa: CASSPRTGVMNTEAFF
CDR3nt: TGTGCCAGCAGCCCAAGGACAGGGGTCATGAACACTGAAGCTTTCTTT

v_gene: TRBV9
j_gene: TRBJ1-1
abundance: NA
d_gene: NA
CDR3aa: CASSLFPGDTEAFF
CDR3nt: TGTGCCAGCAGCCTATTTCCGGGAGACACTGAAGCTTTCTTT

v_gene: TRBV6-5
j_gene: TRBJ1-2
abundance: NA
d_gene: TRBD1
CDR3aa: CASSYSWTGANYGYTF
CDR3nt: TGTGCCAGCAGTTACTCCTGGACAGGCGCAAACTATGGCTACACCTTC

v_gene: TRBV23-1
j_gene: TRBJ2-5
abundance: few
d_gene: NA
CDR3aa: CASSQSGRKIQETQYF
CDR3nt: TGCGCCAGCAGTCAATCGGGCAGGAAGATCCAAGAGACCCAGTACTTC

v_gene: TRBV11-2
j_gene: TRBJ2-1
abundance: few
d_gene: TRBD2
CDR3aa: CASSFSGGNEQFF
CDR3nt: TGTGCCAGCAGTTTTAGCGGGGGCAATGAGCAGTTCTTC